The clone carrying this T cell receptor beta chain was observed many times. What it binds is unknown. With listed TCR primers and previously described methods, bulk TCR libraries were prepared. TCRdb used MiXCR to reprocess the PCR reads, holding one entry per CDR3 protein. The repertoire consists of approximately 630,000 distinct CDR3 sequences, with around 25% occurring once and the leading ten covering 0.6% to 0.9%. Libraries of naive CD8 cells were prepared from roughly 18,000 to 920,000 sorted cells using 10%, 30% or 50% RNA. Trimming stripped 5 bases from V and 0 bases from J, with 13 bases between. Germline V gene data show CDR1 as MNHEY and CDR2 as SVGEGT. The CDR3 consists of 15 residues. This record comes from a study of molecular identifiers for immune sequencing clone quantification. Turning to the study itself: In replicates, the authors split RNA from roughly 20,000 or 100,000 naive CD8 cells five ways and sequenced four. Findings of the study overall: Spiked Jurkat TCR RNA from one cell was reportedly detectable among about a million naive cells.

The clonotype was recovered from a human donor in good health. Some libraries in this study had Jurkat cell RNA spiked in. The sequenced sample was naive CD8+ T cells from blood, with Jurkat cell RNA spiked in. Subset: FACS-sorted CD8+CD4-CCR7+CD45RA+ naive T cells. This rearrangement joins TRBV6-2 or TRBV6-3 to TRBJ2-5; D is unresolved. CDR3 protein: CASSPETVYQETQYF. DNA of the CDR3: TGTGCCAGCAGTCCCGAGACGGTGTACCAAGAGACCCAGTACTTC.